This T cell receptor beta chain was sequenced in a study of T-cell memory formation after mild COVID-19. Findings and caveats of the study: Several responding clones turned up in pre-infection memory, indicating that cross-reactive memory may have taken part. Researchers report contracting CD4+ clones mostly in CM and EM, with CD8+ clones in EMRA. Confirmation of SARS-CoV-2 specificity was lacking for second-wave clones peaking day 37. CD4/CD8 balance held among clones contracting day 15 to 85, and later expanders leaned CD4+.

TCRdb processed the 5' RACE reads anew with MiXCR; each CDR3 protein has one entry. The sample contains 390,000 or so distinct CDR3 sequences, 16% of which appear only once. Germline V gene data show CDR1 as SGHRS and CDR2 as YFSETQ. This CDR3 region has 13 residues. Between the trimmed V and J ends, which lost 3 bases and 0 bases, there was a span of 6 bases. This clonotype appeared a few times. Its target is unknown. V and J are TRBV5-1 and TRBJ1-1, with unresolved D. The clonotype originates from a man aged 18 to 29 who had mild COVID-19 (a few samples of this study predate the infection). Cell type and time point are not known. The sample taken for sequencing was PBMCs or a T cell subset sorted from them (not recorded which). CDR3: CASSSEMNTEAFF. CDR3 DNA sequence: TGCGCCAGCAGCTCTGAGATGAACACTGAAGCTTTCTTT. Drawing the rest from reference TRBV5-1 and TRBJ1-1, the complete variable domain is KAGVTQTPRYLIKTRGQQVTLSCSPISGHRSVSWYQQTPGQGLQFLFEYFSETQRNKGNFPGRFSGRQFSNSRSEMNVSTLELGDSALYLCASSSEMNTEAFFGQGTRLTVV.